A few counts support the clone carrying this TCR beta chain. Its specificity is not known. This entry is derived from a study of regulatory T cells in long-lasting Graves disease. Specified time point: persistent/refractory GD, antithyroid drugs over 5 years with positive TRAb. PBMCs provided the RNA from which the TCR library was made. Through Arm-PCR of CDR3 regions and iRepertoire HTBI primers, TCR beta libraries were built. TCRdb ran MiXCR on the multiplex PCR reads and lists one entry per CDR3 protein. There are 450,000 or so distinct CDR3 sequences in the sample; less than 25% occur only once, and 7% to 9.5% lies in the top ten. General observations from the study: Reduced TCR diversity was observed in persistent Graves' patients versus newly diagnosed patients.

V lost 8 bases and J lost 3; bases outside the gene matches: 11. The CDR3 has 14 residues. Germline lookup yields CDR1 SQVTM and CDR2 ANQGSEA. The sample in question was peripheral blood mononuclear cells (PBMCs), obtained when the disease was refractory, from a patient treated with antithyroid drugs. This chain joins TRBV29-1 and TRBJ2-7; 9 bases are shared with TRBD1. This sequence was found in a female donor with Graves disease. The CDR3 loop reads CSPAWETGGYEQYF. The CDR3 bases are TGCAGCCCCGCCTGGGAGACAGGGGGCTACGAGCAGTACTTC.